This T cell receptor beta chain was profiled in a study of shared clonotypes between healthy human individuals. The protocol was immunoSEQ multiplex PCR, while the TCRdb copy is restricted to in-frame clones and leaves out a portion. The table includes 1.5 million to 2.5 million clones, approximately 95% detected once. Only CD45RO-negative cells positively selected for CCR7 counted as naive CD8 cells, so terminally differentiated effector memory CD45RA+ cells were excluded. Trimming pared 1 base from V and 3 bases from J, leaving 12 bases between. This CDR3 has 16 amino acids. Germline loops: CDR1 MNHNY, CDR2 SVGAGI (reference sequence). This clone was counted once. Its antigen is unknown. Points from the study as a whole: The expectation was that sequencing depth would affect clonotype sharing among donors.

The sequence derives from a man younger than 35 in good health. Sample: naive CD8+ T cells sorted from blood. The gene calls are TRBV6-6 and TRBJ1-4; perhaps TRBD1 as D (6 bases). The CDR3 protein is CASSYFPGAANEKLFF. The CDR3 DNA follows: TGTGCCAGCAGTTACTTTCCAGGGGCGGCTAATGAAAAACTGTTTTTT.